Below are 3 T cell receptor beta chains sequenced from a single sample in a study of long-term antiretroviral therapy in people with HIV (dated by TCRdb to between 2022 and 2023). The immunoSEQ hsTCRB v3.0 assay was used at survey level resolution for TRB variable region sequencing. TCRdb's version of the immuneACCESS table is confined to in-frame rearrangements and falls short of the full clone set. An unresolved V gene accounts for under half of the shortfall where checked; the remainder is of unknown origin. The sample contains some 19,000 clones, approximately 89% of them found a single time. 3% to 4% of the sample lies in the top ten. The starting material was unsorted PBMCs, obtained around 2.7 years after starting antiretroviral therapy. These receptors originate from a woman between 50 and 59 years old with HIV.

This clone showed up just a few times. The CDR3 protein is CASSPEAGRWDQPQHF. CDR3 nucleotide sequence: TGCGCCAGCAGCCCGGAGGCAGGGCGATGGGATCAGCCCCAGCATTTT. This chain joins TRBV5-1 and TRBJ1-5, with a tentative D call TRBD1 (5 bases). V was pared by 4 bases and J by 5 bases, with 19 bases between. The germline V gene has CDR1 SGHRS and CDR2 YFSETQ. There are 16 residues in the CDR3.

The V call is TRBV7-9, the J call TRBJ2-7; D unresolved. The V end was cut by 2 bases, the J end by 0 bases, with 2 bases between. CDR1 SEHNR and CDR2 FQNEAQ come from the germline V gene (reference sequence). The CDR3 has 12 residues. The CDR3 nucleotides read TGTGCCAGCAGCTTAAGCTCCTACGAGCAGTACTTC. Translating gives CASSLSSYEQYF.

The chain links TRBV10-3 to TRBJ2-1, with a possible D match to TRBD2 (7 bases). Germline assignment: CDR1 ENHRY and CDR2 SYGVKD. V was pared by 11 bases and J by 4 bases, with 15 bases between. The CDR3 consists of 13 residues. CDR3 coding DNA: TGTGCCTCTGGGGGGGCACTTTACAATGAGCAGTTCTTC. Translation gives CASGGALYNEQFF.